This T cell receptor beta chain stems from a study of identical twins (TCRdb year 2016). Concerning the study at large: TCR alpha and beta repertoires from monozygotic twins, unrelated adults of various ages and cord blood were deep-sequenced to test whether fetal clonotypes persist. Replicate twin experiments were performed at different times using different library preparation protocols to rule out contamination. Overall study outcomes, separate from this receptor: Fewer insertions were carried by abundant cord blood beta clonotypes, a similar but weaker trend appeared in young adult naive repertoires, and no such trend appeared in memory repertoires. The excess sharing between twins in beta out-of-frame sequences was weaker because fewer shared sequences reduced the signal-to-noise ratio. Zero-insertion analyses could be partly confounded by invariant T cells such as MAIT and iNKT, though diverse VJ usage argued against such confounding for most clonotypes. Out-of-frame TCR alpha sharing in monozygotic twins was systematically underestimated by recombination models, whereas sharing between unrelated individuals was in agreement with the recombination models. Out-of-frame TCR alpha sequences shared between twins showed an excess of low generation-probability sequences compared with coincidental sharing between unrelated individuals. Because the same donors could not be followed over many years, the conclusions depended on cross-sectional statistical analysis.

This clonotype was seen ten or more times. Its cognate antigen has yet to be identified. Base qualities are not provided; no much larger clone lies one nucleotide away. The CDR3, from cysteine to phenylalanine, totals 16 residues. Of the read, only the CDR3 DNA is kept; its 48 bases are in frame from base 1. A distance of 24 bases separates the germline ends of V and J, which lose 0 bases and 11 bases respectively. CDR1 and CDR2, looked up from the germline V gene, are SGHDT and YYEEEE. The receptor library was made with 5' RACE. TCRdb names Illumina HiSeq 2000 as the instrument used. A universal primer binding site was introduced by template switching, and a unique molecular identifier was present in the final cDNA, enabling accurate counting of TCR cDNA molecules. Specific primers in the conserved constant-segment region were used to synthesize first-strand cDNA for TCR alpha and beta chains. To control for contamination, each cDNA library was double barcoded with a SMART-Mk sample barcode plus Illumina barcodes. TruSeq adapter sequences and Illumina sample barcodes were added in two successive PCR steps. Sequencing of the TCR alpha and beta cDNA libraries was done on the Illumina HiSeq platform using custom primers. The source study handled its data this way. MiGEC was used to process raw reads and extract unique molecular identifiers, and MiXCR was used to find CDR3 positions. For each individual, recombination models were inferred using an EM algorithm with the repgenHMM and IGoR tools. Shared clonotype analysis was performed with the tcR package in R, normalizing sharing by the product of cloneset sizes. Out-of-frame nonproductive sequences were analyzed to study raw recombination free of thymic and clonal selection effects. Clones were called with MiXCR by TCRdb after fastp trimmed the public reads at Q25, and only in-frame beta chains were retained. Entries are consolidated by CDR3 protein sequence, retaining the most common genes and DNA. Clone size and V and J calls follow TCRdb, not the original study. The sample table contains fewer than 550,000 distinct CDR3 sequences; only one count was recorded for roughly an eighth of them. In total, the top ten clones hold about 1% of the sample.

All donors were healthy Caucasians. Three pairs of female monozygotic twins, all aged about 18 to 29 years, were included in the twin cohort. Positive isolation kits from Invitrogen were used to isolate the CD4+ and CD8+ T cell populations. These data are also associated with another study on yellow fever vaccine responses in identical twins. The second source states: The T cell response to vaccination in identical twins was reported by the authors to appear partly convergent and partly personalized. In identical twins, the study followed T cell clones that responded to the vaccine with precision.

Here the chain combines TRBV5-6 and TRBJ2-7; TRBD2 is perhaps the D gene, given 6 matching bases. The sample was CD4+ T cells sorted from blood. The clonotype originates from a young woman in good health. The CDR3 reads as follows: CASSLAASGGPSREYF. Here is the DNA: TGTGCCAGCAGCTTGGCCGCCTCCGGGGGACCTAGTCGAGAGTACTTC.